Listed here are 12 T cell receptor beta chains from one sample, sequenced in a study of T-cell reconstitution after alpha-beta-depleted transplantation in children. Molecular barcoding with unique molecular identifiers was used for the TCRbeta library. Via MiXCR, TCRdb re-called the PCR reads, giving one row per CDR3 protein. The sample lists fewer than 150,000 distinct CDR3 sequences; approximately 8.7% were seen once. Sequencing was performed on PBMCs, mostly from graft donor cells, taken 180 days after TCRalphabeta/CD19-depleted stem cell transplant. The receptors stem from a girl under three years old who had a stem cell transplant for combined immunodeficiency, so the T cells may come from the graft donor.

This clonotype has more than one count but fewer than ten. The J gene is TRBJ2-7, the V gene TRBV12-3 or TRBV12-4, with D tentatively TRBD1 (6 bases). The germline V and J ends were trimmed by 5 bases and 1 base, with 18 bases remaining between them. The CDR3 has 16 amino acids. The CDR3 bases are TGTGCCAGCAGTCCGAACAGGGCCTTATTTTCCTACGAGCAGTACTTC. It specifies CASSPNRALFSYEQYF.

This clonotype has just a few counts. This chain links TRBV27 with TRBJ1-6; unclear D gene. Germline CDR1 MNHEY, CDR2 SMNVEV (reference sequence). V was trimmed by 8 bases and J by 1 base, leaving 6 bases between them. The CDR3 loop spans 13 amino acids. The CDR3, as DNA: TGTGCCAGCCTTGGGTCCTATAATTCACCCCTCCACTTT. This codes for CASLGSYNSPLHF.

The CDR3 loop reads CASSLALSGGNYNEQFF. CDR3 coding DNA: TGCGCCAGCAGCTTGGCACTTAGCGGGGGGAACTACAATGAGCAGTTCTTC. The gene calls are TRBV5-1 and TRBJ2-1; 10 bases are a match to TRBD2. J was trimmed by 3 bases and V by 0 bases; bases with no gene match: 6. The CDR3 runs 17 residues. CDR1 SGHRS and CDR2 YFSETQ come from the germline V gene.

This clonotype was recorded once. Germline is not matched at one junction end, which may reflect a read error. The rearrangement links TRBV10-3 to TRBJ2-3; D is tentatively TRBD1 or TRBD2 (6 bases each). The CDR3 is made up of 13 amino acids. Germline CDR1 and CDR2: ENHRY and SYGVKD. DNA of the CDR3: TGTGCCTCCCGGGGGTGGGACACAGATACGAAGTATTTT. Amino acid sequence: CASRGWDTDTKYF.

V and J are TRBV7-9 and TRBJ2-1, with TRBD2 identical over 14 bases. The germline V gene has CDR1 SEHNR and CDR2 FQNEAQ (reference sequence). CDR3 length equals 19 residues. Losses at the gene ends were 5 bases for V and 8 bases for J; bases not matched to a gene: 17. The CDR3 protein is CASSRRGLAGVAGSDEQFF. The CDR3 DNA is TGTGCCAGCAGCCGAAGGGGACTAGCGGGAGTCGCGGGAAGCGATGAGCAGTTCTTC.

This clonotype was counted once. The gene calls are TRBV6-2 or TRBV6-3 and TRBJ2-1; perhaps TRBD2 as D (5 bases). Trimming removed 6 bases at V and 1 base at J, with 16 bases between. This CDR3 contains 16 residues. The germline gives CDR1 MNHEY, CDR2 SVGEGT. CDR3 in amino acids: CASSQQPPGSYNEQFF. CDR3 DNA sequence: TGTGCCAGCAGCCAGCAGCCACCGGGGTCCTACAATGAGCAGTTCTTC.

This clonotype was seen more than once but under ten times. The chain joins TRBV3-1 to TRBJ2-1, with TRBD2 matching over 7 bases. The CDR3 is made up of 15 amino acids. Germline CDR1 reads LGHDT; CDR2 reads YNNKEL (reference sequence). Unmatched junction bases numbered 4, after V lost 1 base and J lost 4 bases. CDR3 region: CASSQVREAYNEQFF. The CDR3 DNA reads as TGTGCCAGCAGCCAAGTCCGGGAGGCATACAATGAGCAGTTCTTC.

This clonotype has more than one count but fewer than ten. This chain's CDR3 is CSVEGTGSTYEQYF. The CDR3 coding sequence is TGCAGCGTTGAGGGGACAGGCTCAACCTACGAGCAGTACTTC. The genes are TRBV29-1 and TRBJ2-7; 8 bases map to TRBD1. V shed 3 bases, J shed 2 bases, and the junction held 6 bases outside the gene matches. The CDR3 sequence is 14 residues long. CDR1 and CDR2 (germline): SQVTM, ANQGSEA.

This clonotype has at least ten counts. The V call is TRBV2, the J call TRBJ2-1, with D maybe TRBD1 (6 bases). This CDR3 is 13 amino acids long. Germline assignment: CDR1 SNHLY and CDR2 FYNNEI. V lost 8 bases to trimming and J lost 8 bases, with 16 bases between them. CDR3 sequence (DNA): TGTGCCAGCGGGTGGGAGACAGGCTATGAGCAGTTCTTC. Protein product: CASGWETGYEQFF.

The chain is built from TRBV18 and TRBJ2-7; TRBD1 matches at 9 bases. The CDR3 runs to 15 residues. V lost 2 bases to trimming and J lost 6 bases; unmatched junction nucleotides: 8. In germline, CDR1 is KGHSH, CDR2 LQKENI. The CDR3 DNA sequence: TGTGCCAGCTCACCATTTACAGGGGGCGCCTCCGAGCAGTACTTC. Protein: CASSPFTGGASEQYF.

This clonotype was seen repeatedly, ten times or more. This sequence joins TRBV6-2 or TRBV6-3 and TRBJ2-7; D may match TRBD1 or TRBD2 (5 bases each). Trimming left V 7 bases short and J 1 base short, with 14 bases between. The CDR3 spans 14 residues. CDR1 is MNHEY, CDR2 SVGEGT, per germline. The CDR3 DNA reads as TGTGCCAGCAAAACGGGGCCGTTATCCTACGAGCAGTACTTC. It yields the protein CASKTGPLSYEQYF.

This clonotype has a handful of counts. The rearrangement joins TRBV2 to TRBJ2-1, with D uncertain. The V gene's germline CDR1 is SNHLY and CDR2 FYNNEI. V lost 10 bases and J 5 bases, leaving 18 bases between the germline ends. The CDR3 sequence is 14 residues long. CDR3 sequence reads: CATIETEPDNEQFF. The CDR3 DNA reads TGTGCCACTATAGAAACCGAGCCCGACAATGAGCAGTTCTTC.